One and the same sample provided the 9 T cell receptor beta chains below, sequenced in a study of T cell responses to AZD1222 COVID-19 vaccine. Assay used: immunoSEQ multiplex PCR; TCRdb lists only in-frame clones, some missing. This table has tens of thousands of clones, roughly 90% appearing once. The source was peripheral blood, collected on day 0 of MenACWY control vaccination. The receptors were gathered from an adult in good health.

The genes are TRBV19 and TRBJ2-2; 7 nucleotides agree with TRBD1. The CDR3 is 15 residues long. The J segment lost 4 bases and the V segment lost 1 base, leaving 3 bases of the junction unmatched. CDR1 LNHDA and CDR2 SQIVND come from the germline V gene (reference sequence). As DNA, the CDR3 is TGTGCCAGTAGTATAGTCACAGGGGCCACCGGGGAGCTGTTTTTT. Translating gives CASSIVTGATGELFF.

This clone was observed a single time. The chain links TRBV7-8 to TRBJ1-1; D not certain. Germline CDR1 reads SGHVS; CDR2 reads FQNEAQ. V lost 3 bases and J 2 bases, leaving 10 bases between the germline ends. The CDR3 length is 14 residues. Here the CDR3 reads CASSLTQSNTEAFF. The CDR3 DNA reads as TGTGCCAGCAGCTTGACACAGAGCAACACTGAAGCTTTCTTT.

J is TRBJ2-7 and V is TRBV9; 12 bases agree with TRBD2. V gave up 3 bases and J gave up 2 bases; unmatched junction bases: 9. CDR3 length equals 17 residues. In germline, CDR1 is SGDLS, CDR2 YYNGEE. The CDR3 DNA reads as TGTGCCAGCAGCGCCCGGGAACTAGCGGGAGGCGCCTACGAGCAGTACTTC. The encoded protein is CASSARELAGGAYEQYF.

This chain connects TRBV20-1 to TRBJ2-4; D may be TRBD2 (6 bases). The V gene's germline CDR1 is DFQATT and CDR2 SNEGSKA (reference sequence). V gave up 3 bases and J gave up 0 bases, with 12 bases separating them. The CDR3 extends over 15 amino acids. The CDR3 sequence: CSASRLAVAKNIQYF. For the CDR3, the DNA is TGCAGTGCTAGTAGATTAGCGGTAGCCAAAAACATTCAGTACTTC.

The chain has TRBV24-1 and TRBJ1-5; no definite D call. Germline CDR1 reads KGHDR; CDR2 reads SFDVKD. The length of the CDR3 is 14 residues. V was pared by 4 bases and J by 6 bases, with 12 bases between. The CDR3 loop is CATSDRQSAQPQHF. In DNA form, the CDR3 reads TGTGCCACCAGTGACCGCCAGTCGGCTCAGCCCCAGCATTTT.

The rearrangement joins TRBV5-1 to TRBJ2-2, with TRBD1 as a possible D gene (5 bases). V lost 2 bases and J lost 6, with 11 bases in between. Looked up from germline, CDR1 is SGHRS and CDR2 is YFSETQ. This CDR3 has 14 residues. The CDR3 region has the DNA TGCGCCAGCAGCTTCCACAGGCTCTCCGGGGAGCTGTTTTTT. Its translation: CASSFHRLSGELFF.

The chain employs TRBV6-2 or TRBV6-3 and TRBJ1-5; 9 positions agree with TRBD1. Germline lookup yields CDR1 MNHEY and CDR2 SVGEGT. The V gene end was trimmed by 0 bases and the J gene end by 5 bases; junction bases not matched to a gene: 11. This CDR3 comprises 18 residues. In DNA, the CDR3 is TGTGCCAGCAGTTACTCGTTCCTCAGGACAGGGGTGGATCAGCCCCAGCATTTT. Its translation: CASSYSFLRTGVDQPQHF.

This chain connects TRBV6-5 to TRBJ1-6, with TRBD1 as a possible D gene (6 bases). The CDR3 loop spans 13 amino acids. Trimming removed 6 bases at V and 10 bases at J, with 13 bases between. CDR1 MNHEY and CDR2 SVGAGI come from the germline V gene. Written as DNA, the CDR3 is TGTGCCAGCAGACTGGGGGGCCCCTCACCCCTCCACTTT. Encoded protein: CASRLGGPSPLHF.

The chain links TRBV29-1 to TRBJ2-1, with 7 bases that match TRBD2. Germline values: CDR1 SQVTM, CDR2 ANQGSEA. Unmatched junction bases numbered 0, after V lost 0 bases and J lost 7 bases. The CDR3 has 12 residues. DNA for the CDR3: TGCAGCGTTGAAGAACTAGCGAATGAGCAGTTCTTC. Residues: CSVEELANEQFF.